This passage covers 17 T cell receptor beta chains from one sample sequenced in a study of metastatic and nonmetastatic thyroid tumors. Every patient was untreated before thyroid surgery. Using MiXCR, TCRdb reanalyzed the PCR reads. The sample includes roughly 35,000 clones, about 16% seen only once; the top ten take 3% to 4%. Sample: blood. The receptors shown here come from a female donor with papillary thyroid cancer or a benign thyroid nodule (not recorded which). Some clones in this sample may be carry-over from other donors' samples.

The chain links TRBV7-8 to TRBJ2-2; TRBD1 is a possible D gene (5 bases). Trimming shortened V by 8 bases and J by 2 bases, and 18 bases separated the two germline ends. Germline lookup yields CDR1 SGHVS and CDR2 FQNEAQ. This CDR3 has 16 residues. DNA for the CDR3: TGTGCCAGCCGTGCCCCCAGGGTGCGTAACACCGGGGAGCTGTTTTTT. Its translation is CASRAPRVRNTGELFF.

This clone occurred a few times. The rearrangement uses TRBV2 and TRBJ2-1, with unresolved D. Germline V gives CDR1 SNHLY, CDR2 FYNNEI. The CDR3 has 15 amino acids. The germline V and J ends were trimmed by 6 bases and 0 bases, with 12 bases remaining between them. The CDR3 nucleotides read TGTGCCAGCAGCCCAAGCTTGAGCTCCTACAATGAGCAGTTCTTC. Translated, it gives CASSPSLSSYNEQFF.

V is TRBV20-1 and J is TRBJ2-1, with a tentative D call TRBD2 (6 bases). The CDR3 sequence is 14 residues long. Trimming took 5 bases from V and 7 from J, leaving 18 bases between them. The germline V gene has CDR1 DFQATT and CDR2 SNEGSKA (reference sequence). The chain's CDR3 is CSALRRETGNEQFF. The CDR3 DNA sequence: TGCAGTGCTTTAAGACGGGAGACCGGAAATGAGCAGTTCTTC.

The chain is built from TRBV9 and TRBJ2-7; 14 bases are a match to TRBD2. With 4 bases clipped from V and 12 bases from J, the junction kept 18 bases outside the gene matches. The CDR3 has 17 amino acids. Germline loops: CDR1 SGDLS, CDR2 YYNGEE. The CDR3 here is CASSPQWWGLAGVSMYF. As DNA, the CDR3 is TGTGCCAGCAGCCCTCAATGGTGGGGACTAGCGGGAGTTAGTATGTACTTC. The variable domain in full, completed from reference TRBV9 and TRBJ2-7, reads DSGVTQTPKHLITATGQRVTLRCSPRSGDLSVYWYQQSLDQGLQFLIQYYNGEERAKGNILERFSAQQFPDLHSELNLSSLELGDSALYFCASSPQWWGLAGVSMYFGPGTRLTVT.

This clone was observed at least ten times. This CDR3 is CASSSLLNTGELFF. Here the CDR3 DNA reads TGTGCCAGCAGCTCCCTTCTTAACACCGGGGAGCTGTTTTTT. The genes are TRBV13 and TRBJ2-2; D not certain. The V end was cut by 4 bases, the J end by 2 bases, with 8 bases between. The CDR3 has 14 residues. Germline CDR1 PRHDT, CDR2 FYEKMQ (reference sequence).

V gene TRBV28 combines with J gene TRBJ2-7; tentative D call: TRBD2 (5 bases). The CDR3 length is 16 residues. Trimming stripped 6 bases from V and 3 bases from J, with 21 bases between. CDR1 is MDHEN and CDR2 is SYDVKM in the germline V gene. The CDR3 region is CASSRTSTRGDYEQYF. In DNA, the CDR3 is TGTGCCAGCAGCCGCACTAGTACTCGGGGAGACTACGAGCAGTACTTC.

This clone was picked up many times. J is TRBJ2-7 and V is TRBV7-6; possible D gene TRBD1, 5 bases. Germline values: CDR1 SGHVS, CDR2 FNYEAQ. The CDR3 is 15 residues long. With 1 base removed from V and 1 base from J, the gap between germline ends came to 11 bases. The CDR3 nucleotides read TGTGCCAGCAGCTTAGTTAAAGGGGATTCCTACGAGCAGTACTTC. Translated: CASSLVKGDSYEQYF.

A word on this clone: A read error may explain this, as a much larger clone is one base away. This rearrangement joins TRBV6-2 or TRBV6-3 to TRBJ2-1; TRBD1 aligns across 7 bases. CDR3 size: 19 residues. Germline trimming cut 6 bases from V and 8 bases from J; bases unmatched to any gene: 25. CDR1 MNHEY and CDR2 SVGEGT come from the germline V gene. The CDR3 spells CASSSRPGDRVSTPHEQFF. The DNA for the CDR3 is TGTGCCAGCAGCTCCCGACCCGGTGACAGGGTCTCAACCCCCCATGAGCAGTTCTTC.

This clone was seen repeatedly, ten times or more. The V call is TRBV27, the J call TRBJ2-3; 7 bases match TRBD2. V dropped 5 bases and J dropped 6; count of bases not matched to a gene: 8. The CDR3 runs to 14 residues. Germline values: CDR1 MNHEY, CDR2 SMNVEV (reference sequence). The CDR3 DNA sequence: TGTGCCAGCAGTCCCGGCGGGAGTGGGGATACGCAGTATTTT. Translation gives CASSPGGSGDTQYF.

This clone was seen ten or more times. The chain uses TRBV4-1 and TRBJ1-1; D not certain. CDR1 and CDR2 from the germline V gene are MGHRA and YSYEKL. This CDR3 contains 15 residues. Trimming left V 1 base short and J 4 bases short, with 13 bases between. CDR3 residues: CASSQGEKGRTEAFF. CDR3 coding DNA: TGCGCCAGCAGCCAAGGGGAAAAAGGACGCACTGAAGCTTTCTTT.

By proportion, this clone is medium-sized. The CDR3 DNA sequence: TGCAGTGCTTCCGGGACAAACTCCTACAATGAGCAGTTCTTC. Translation gives CSASGTNSYNEQFF. This chain links TRBV20-1 with TRBJ2-1; D may be TRBD1 (6 bases). Germline CDR1 and CDR2: DFQATT and SNEGSKA (reference sequence). V gave up 5 bases and J gave up 0 bases, with 11 bases separating them. The CDR3 covers 14 residues.

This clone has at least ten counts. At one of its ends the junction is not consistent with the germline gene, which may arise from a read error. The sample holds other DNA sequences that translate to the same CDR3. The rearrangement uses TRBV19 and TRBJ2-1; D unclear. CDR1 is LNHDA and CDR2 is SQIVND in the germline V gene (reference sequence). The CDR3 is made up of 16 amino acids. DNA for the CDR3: TGTGCTAGTAGTATAGATTACACCTCATTCTACAATGAGCAGTTCTTC. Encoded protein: CASSIDYTSFYNEQFF.

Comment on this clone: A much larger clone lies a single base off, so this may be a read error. The CDR3 region has the DNA TGCACCAGCATCTCGTGGACTAGCGGGAGCACAGATACGCAGTATTTT. Translating it yields CTSISWTSGSTDTQYF. The genes are TRBV5-1 and TRBJ2-3; 11 bases line up with TRBD2. The length of the CDR3 is 16 residues. Germline loops: CDR1 SGHRS, CDR2 YFSETQ.

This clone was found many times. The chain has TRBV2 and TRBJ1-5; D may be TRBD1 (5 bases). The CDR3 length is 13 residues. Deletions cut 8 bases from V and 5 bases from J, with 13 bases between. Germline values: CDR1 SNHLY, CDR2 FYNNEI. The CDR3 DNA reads TGTGCCAGCGGGGACCGATTCTATCAGCCCCAGCATTTT. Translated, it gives CASGDRFYQPQHF.

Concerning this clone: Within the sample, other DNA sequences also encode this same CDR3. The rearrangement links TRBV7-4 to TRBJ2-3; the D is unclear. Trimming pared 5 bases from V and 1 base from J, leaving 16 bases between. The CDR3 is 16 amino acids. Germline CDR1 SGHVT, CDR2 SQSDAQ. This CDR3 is CASSEGTSEGTDTQYF. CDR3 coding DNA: TGTGCCAGCAGCGAAGGTACCTCTGAAGGCACAGATACGCAGTATTTT.

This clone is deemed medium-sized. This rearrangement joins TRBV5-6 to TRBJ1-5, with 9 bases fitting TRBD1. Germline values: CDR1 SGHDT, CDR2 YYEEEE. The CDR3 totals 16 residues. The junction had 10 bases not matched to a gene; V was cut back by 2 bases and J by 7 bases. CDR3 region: CASSLRGQGIRQPQHF. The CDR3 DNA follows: TGTGCCAGCAGCTTACGCGGACAGGGGATACGGCAGCCCCAGCATTTT.

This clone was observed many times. In DNA form, the CDR3 reads TGTGCCAGCAGCCGCCGGGGCCCCCGATCTAATGGAGGCCAGTTCTTC. It yields the protein CASSRRGPRSNGGQFF. The chain couples TRBV5-8 to TRBJ2-1; the D gene could be TRBD1 or TRBD2 (5 bases each). Germline V gene data show CDR1 as SGHTS and CDR2 as YDEGEE. The CDR3 has 16 residues. Between the trimmed V and J ends, which lost 4 bases and 13 bases, there was a span of 27 bases.